The rows below give T cell receptor beta chains drawn from one sample of a study of cytomegalovirus exposure and HLA in healthy donors. Repertoires were generated with immunoSEQ multiplex PCR, while TCRdb's copy carries only in-frame clones and drops some. The sample has over 150,000 clones, about four fifths seen once. Sample: PBMCs. The receptors here all came from a woman aged 45-60 years in good health and CMV-seropositive. CDR3s include the opening cysteine and the closing phenylalanine or tryptophan. A D gene is named only where the DNA matches it firmly. Size tells how often a clone was seen (once, few, many) or the class of an expanded clone, and some rows leave it out.

DNA	CDR3	J	length	D	size	V
TGTGCCTGGAGTCGTCAGAGACTAGCGGACCGCACAGATACGCAGTATTTT	CAWSRQRLADRTDTQYF	TRBJ2-3	17	TRBD2	NA	TRBV30
TGTGCCAGCAGCCAATTCGGGGGGGCCTTCTACGAGCAGTACTTC	CASSQFGGAFYEQYF	TRBJ2-7	15	TRBD2	few	TRBV4-2
TGCGCCAGCAGCTTGGAACTAGCGAACACCGGGGAGCTGTTTTTT	CASSLELANTGELFF	TRBJ2-2	15	NA	NA	TRBV5-1
TGTGCCACCAGCAGAACGGGCTCTGGGGCCAACGTCCTGACTTTC	CATSRTGSGANVLTF	TRBJ2-6	15	NA	NA	TRBV15
TGTGCCAGCAGTTCCGGACAGGGTAGGCAGCCCCAGCATTTT	CASSSGQGRQPQHF	TRBJ1-5	14	TRBD1	NA	TRBV27
TGTGCCAGTAGTATGGTGGCCCCCGGGGGGCAGTTCTTC	CASSMVAPGGQFF	TRBJ2-1	13	NA	NA	TRBV19
TGTGCCAGCAGCCCCCGGACTAGCGGAGGGAGCTCCTACGAGCAGTACTTC	CASSPRTSGGSSYEQYF	TRBJ2-7	17	TRBD2	once	TRBV7-2
TGTGCCAGCCACCTACAGGGGGCGTGGAATGAGCAGTTCTTC	CASHLQGAWNEQFF	TRBJ2-1	14	TRBD1	NA	TRBV19
TGTGCCAGCAGTATTACAGGGTCCACCTACGAGCAGTACTTC	CASSITGSTYEQYF	TRBJ2-7	14	NA	NA	TRBV25-1
TGTGCCAGCAGCTTATCTAGGTTGGAGACAGGGGAACAAGAGACCCAGTACTTC	CASSLSRLETGEQETQYF	TRBJ2-5	18	TRBD1	NA	TRBV7-9
TGTGCCAGTAGTATATTGGACAGGGGGCCCGGGGAGCTGTTTTTT	CASSILDRGPGELFF	TRBJ2-2	15	TRBD1	NA	TRBV19
TGTGCCAGCAGCGTTTTTGGGGGCTCGGAGACCCAGTACTTC	CASSVFGGSETQYF	TRBJ2-5	14	NA	NA	TRBV9
TGTGCCAGCAGACAGGGAATTGACTATGGCTACACCTTC	CASRQGIDYGYTF	TRBJ1-2	13	NA	NA	TRBV6-4
TGTGCCAGCAGCATTCCCGGGACAGGGCTCCAAGAGACCCAGTACTTC	CASSIPGTGLQETQYF	TRBJ2-5	16	TRBD1	NA	TRBV7-2
TGTGCCAGCAGTTTAATAAATCAGCCCCAGCATTTT	CASSLINQPQHF	TRBJ1-5	12	NA	NA	TRBV28
TGTGCCAGCAGCCGGGAGGCTCCACCAGCTTTCTTT	CASSREAPPAFF	TRBJ1-1	12	NA	NA	TRBV5-4
TGTGCCAGCAGCTTATCTCCGGGGACAGGGAGCACAGATACGCAGTATTTT	CASSLSPGTGSTDTQYF	TRBJ2-3	17	TRBD1	few	TRBV7-9
TGTGCCAGCACTCACTCTGTCGAGGGCCGAGGTGAGCAGTTCTTC	CASTHSVEGRGEQFF	TRBJ2-1	15	NA	NA	TRBV6-5
TGTGCCAGCAGCCCCCCAGACAGTAATTCACCCCTCCACTTT	CASSPPDSNSPLHF	TRBJ1-6	14	NA	NA	TRBV28
TGTGCCAGCTCACCACCGGGACAGGGGAGGGGAGAGACCCAGTACTTC	CASSPPGQGRGETQYF	TRBJ2-5	16	TRBD1	NA	TRBV18
TGTGCCAGCAGCCCCCGGGCGGGCGGCACTGAAGCTTTCTTT	CASSPRAGGTEAFF	TRBJ1-1	14	NA	NA	TRBV4-2
TGTGCCAGCAGCCCCCGGGGGGATTACTACGAGCAGTACTTC	CASSPRGDYYEQYF	TRBJ2-7	14	TRBD2	NA	TRBV11-2
TGTGCCAGCAGCTTTGGGGGGGTACAGAACACTGAAGCTTTCTTT	CASSFGGVQNTEAFF	TRBJ1-1	15	NA	few	TRBV7-2
TGTGCCAGCAGCCGTTGGACTTTCCTGGAGACCCAGTACTTC	CASSRWTFLETQYF	TRBJ2-5	14	NA	NA	TRBV14
TGTGCCAGCGGACTAGCGGGCACAGATACGCAGTATTTT	CASGLAGTDTQYF	TRBJ2-3	13	TRBD2	NA	TRBV6-6
TGTGCCAGCAGCTTACTACGAGGCAGCTTGAACACTGAAGCTTTCTTT	CASSLLRGSLNTEAFF	TRBJ1-1	16	NA	NA	TRBV13
TGTGCCAGCACCGGGTCGGGTTATACTGAAGCTTTCTTT	CASTGSGYTEAFF	TRBJ1-1	13	NA	NA	TRBV6-5
TGTGCCAGCAGCCTAGACAGGGAATCGGGCTACACCTTC	CASSLDRESGYTF	TRBJ1-2	13	TRBD1	NA	TRBV27
TGTGCCAGCAGCTCCATTCGGGACAGGGGCTACGAGCAGTACTTC	CASSSIRDRGYEQYF	TRBJ2-7	15	TRBD1	NA	TRBV11-2
TGCGCCAGCAGCTTGGCCGGCGGGGGCTACGAGCAGTACTTC	CASSLAGGGYEQYF	TRBJ2-7	14	TRBD2	once	TRBV5-1
TGTGCCAGCAGCCAACGGCTAGCGCCGAACACCGGGGAGCTGTTTTTT	CASSQRLAPNTGELFF	TRBJ2-2	16	NA	once	TRBV5-4
TGCAGCGTATCCGGACAGGGTCTGTCCTACAATGAGCAGTTCTTC	CSVSGQGLSYNEQFF	TRBJ2-1	15	TRBD1	once	TRBV29-1
TGTGCCAGCAGCCCCTATAGCGGATCCTACGAGCAGTACTTC	CASSPYSGSYEQYF	TRBJ2-7	14	NA	NA	TRBV9
TGCGCCAGCAGCTCCGCCGGGACAGGACCGTTCGAGCAGTACTTC	CASSSAGTGPFEQYF	TRBJ2-7	15	TRBD1	NA	TRBV5-1
TGCGCCAGCAGTGAGTCTAGGGACAGGGGGCAAAATGAGCAGTTCTTC	CASSESRDRGQNEQFF	TRBJ2-1	16	TRBD1	NA	TRBV10-1
TGTGCCAGCAGCTTAGCTTATGGCTACACCTTC	CASSLAYGYTF	TRBJ1-2	11	NA	NA	TRBV11-2
TGTGCCAGCAGCTTCAGGACAGCGACGGATGGCTACACCTTC	CASSFRTATDGYTF	TRBJ1-2	14	NA	NA	TRBV7-2
TGCGCCAGCAGCTTGTCCACAGGGGGCGCAGGAGAGACCCAGTACTTC	CASSLSTGGAGETQYF	TRBJ2-5	16	TRBD1	NA	TRBV5-1
TGTGCCAGTAGTATAGGATCGACGGGAGGAAACACCATATATTTT	CASSIGSTGGNTIYF	TRBJ1-3	15	NA	NA	TRBV19
TGTGCCAGCAGCCCCCCAGGGTCTGAGAGGCAAAAACTGTTTTTT	CASSPPGSERQKLFF	TRBJ1-4	15	NA	once	TRBV7-2
TGCGCCAGCACCCCAGGGGCAGGACAATTCTACGAGCAGTACTTC	CASTPGAGQFYEQYF	TRBJ2-7	15	NA	NA	TRBV4-3
TGTGCCAGCGCGAGGGGGACAGGGAGTACTGAAGCTTTCTTT	CASARGTGSTEAFF	TRBJ1-1	14	TRBD1	NA	TRBV5-6
TGTGCCAGCAGCGTCACTAGCGGGAGGGCCACAGATACGCAGTATTTT	CASSVTSGRATDTQYF	TRBJ2-3	16	TRBD2	NA	TRBV7-2
TGTTCCAGCACCCTCCTGACGGGAGGCCCCCGGTCTTCAGATACGCAGTATTTT	CSSTLLTGGPRSSDTQYF	TRBJ2-3	18	TRBD2	NA	TRBV7-9
TGTGCCAGCATTCGGGGGGAGACCCAGTACTTC	CASIRGETQYF	TRBJ2-5	11	NA	once	TRBV27
TGTGCCAGCAGCCCCACACTACCCCAAAACATTCAGTACTTC	CASSPTLPQNIQYF	TRBJ2-4	14	NA	once	TRBV14
TGCGCCAGCAGCCAAGATTGGGAGGGTAGCAATCAGCCCCAGCATTTT	CASSQDWEGSNQPQHF	TRBJ1-5	16	NA	NA	TRBV4-3
TGTGCCAGCAGCCCCGGGACAGATATGAACACTGAAGCTTTCTTT	CASSPGTDMNTEAFF	TRBJ1-1	15	TRBD1	NA	TRBV7-6
TGTGCCAGCAGCCTCGGACAGGCGCTCTCTGGAAACACCATATATTTT	CASSLGQALSGNTIYF	TRBJ1-3	16	TRBD1	NA	TRBV28
TGTGCCAGCAGCTTAGACAGGGGGACCCAGTACTTC	CASSLDRGTQYF	TRBJ2-5	12	NA	NA	TRBV11-2
TGTGCCAGCGGCGGTCATCCAGGGGGCGGCGGGGAGCTGTTTTTT	CASGGHPGGGGELFF	TRBJ2-2	15	TRBD1	few	TRBV11-2
TGTGCCAGCAAGCGGGAGACCGGGGAGCTGTTTTTT	CASKRETGELFF	TRBJ2-2	12	TRBD2	NA	TRBV27
TGTGCCAGCAGCCAAAATCAGCCCCAGCATTTT	CASSQNQPQHF	TRBJ1-5	11	NA	NA	TRBV6-1
TGTGCCAGCTCACAGGGGATCGCAACTAATGAAAAACTGTTTTTT	CASSQGIATNEKLFF	TRBJ1-4	15	NA	NA	TRBV18